The next 5 T cell receptor beta chains were all read from a single sample in a study of blood T cell repertoires in COVID-19. Measured with immunoSEQ multiplex PCR; TCRdb has only the in-frame clones, and not every one. The sample includes over 200,000 clones, approximately 84% of them seen just once. The sample taken for sequencing was PBMCs or T cells enriched from blood (not recorded which). The receptors shown here come from a man aged 55 to 70 who had recovered from COVID-19.

This clone was seen just once. The CDR3 sequence: CASSILFGGGSSNQPQHF. The CDR3 DNA follows: TGTGCCAGTAGTATATTGTTTGGTGGGGGCAGCAGCAATCAGCCCCAGCATTTT. The rearrangement links TRBV19 to TRBJ1-5; weak D call: TRBD1 (6 bases). V was pared by 2 bases and J by 1 base, with 18 bases between. The CDR3 runs 18 residues. Germline-derived CDR1 and CDR2 are LNHDA and SQIVND (reference sequence). Combining the CDR3 with reference TRBV19 and TRBJ1-5 gives the whole variable domain DGGITQSPKYLFRKEGQNVTLSCEQNLNHDAMYWYRQDPGQGLRLIYYSQIVNDFQKGDIAEGYSVSREKKESFPLTVTSAQKNPTAFYLCASSILFGGGSSNQPQHFGDGTRLSIL.

This clone was seen once. This chain links TRBV6-6 with TRBJ2-7; 9 nucleotides align to TRBD1. Germline CDR1 is MNHNY and CDR2 is SVGAGI (reference sequence). CDR3 length: 14 amino acids. The J segment lost 2 bases and the V segment lost 6 bases, leaving 5 bases of the junction unmatched. The CDR3 here is CASSRQGGTYEQYF. The CDR3 DNA follows: TGTGCCAGCAGCCGACAGGGGGGTACCTACGAGCAGTACTTC.

This chain uses TRBV6-5 with TRBJ1-1; 12 bases agree with TRBD1. The CDR3 consists of 14 residues. Trimming cost V 4 bases and J 13 bases; bases outside gene matches: 10. CDR1 and CDR2 from the germline V gene are MNHEY and SVGAGI. The CDR3 DNA is TGTGCCAGCAGTTCATCCGGGACAGGGGGCTCGGTTTTCTTT. As protein: CASSSSGTGGSVFF.

This chain links TRBV6-6 with TRBJ2-2; 9 nucleotides match TRBD1. The CDR3 contains 16 residues. The ends lost 8 bases at V and 1 base at J; junction bases unmatched: 8. Germline loops: CDR1 MNHNY, CDR2 SVGAGI (reference sequence). The CDR3 DNA follows: TGTGCCAGCGCTCCTCCGGGACAGGGGAACACCGGGGAGCTGTTTTTT. It codes for CASAPPGQGNTGELFF.

V and J are TRBV24-1 and TRBJ2-3, with D possibly matching TRBD1 (5 bases). Deletions cut 5 bases from V and 1 base from J, with 15 bases between. The CDR3 extends over 16 amino acids. The germline V gene encodes CDR1 KGHDR and CDR2 SFDVKD. The CDR3 DNA reads TGTGCCACCAGTGCCAGACAGAACCTTGGCACAGATACGCAGTATTTT. Its protein is CATSARQNLGTDTQYF.